Each of the 27 T cell receptor beta chains below was sequenced from the same sample in a study of cytomegalovirus exposure and HLA in healthy donors. Method: immunoSEQ multiplex PCR; TCRdb's copy keeps in-frame clones and lacks some. This sample has approximately 220,000 clones, with 75% to 90% found just once. The specimen was PBMCs. All receptors come from a woman under 40 in good health and CMV-seropositive.

CDR3: CASSQPDGYGYTF. The DNA for the CDR3 is TGTGCCAGCAGTCAACCTGACGGGTATGGCTACACCTTC. The gene calls are TRBV6-5 and TRBJ1-2; D remains unclear. The length of the CDR3 is 13 residues. The germline gives CDR1 MNHEY, CDR2 SVGAGI. V was cut by 5 bases and J by 5 bases, with 12 bases left in between.

On this clone itself: Other nucleotide sequences from this sample produce the same CDR3. This chain connects TRBV6-1 to TRBJ2-7, with 12 bases fitting TRBD1. Germline V lookup: CDR1 MNHNS, CDR2 SASEGT. V was clipped by 6 bases and J by 4 bases; unmatched bases: 4. CDR3 length: 14 amino acids. CDR3 nucleotide sequence: TGTGCCAGCAGGGGACAGGGGGCGGTTTACGAGCAGTACTTC. Amino acids: CASRGQGAVYEQYF.

V usage is TRBV6-1 and J usage is TRBJ1-2; D remains unclear. Trimming pared 0 bases from V and 8 bases from J, leaving 7 bases between. Germline-derived CDR1 and CDR2 are MNHNS and SASEGT. The CDR3 contains 12 residues. The CDR3 nucleotides read TGTGCCAGCAGTGAAGCGGACGGAGGCTACACCTTC. The encoded protein is CASSEADGGYTF.

In its sample, this clone was seen once. J is TRBJ2-7 and V is TRBV6-5; D might be TRBD1 or TRBD2, each matching 5 bases. From germline, CDR1 is MNHEY and CDR2 SVGAGI. The CDR3 length is 13 residues. V was shortened by 2 bases and J by 5 bases, with 10 bases between the two germline ends. CDR3 amino acids: CASSYNGDHEQYF. The CDR3 DNA reads TGTGCCAGCAGTTACAACGGGGACCACGAGCAGTACTTC.

This rearrangement joins TRBV4-1 to TRBJ2-1; TRBD2 agrees at 12 bases. Germline CDR1 MGHRA, CDR2 YSYEKL. The CDR3 is made up of 18 amino acids. V lost 4 bases and J lost 0; bases outside the gene matches: 7. This CDR3 is CASSPGLAGVRSYNEQFF. As DNA, the CDR3 is TGCGCCAGCAGCCCGGGACTAGCGGGCGTCCGCTCCTACAATGAGCAGTTCTTC.

The chain joins TRBV30 to TRBJ1-3; 12 bases align to TRBD1. V was pared by 0 bases and J by 4 bases, with 4 bases of the junction left unmatched. The CDR3 loop spans 16 amino acids. The V gene's germline CDR1 is GTSNPN and CDR2 SVGIG (reference sequence). The chain's CDR3 is CAWSVGTGGSGNTIYF. The CDR3 coding sequence is TGTGCCTGGAGTGTGGGGACAGGGGGCTCCGGAAACACCATATATTTT.

The genes are TRBV6-5 and TRBJ1-4; no firm D call. CDR3 size: 15 residues. V lost 0 bases and J lost 4, with 9 bases in between. Germline lookup yields CDR1 MNHEY and CDR2 SVGAGI. CDR3 protein: CASSYSSYHNEKLFF. In nucleotides, the CDR3 is TGTGCCAGCAGTTACTCGTCGTACCATAATGAAAAACTGTTTTTT.

The chain couples TRBV27 to TRBJ2-3, with D uncertain. Germline-derived CDR1 and CDR2 are MNHEY and SMNVEV (reference sequence). The length of the CDR3 is 16 residues. The V gene lost 2 bases and the J gene lost 3 bases, with 15 bases spanning the gap. The CDR3 DNA follows: TGTGCCAGCAGTTTAGGGCGGCGGCCCGGTACAGATACGCAGTATTTT. Protein: CASSLGRRPGTDTQYF.

Many counts were recorded for this clone. The V call is TRBV28, the J call TRBJ2-5; D is unresolved. V shed 7 bases and J shed 2 bases, with 8 bases lying between them. CDR3 length: 12 residues. Germline V lookup: CDR1 MDHEN, CDR2 SYDVKM. The CDR3 loop reads CASKSFQETQYF. The CDR3, as DNA: TGTGCCAGCAAAAGCTTTCAAGAGACCCAGTACTTC.

In its sample, this clone was seen once. The chain joins TRBV11-1 to TRBJ2-7; D is undetermined. This CDR3 region has 14 residues. The V end was cut by 5 bases, the J end by 0 bases, with 11 bases between. Germline assignment: CDR1 SGHAT and CDR2 FQDESV (reference sequence). The CDR3 DNA reads TGTGCCAGCAGCCTACAGTCGCCCTCCTACGAGCAGTACTTC. This codes for CASSLQSPSYEQYF.

The V and J genes are TRBV7-2 and TRBJ1-1; D gene unclear. This CDR3 is built from 16 residues. Germline CDR1 SGHTA, CDR2 FQGNSA. Between the trimmed V and J ends, which lost 3 bases and 0 bases, there was a span of 14 bases. The CDR3 nucleotides read TGTGCCAGCAGCTTCCTAAAGGCAGCTATGAACACTGAAGCTTTCTTT. Translated, it gives CASSFLKAAMNTEAFF. Based on the CDR3 plus reference TRBV7-2 and TRBJ1-1, the full variable domain is GAGVSQSPSNKVTEKGKDVELRCDPISGHTALYWYRQSLGQGLEFLIYFQGNSAPDKSGLPSDRFSAERTGGSVSTLTIQRTQQEDSAVYLCASSFLKAAMNTEAFFGQGTRLTVV.

The genes are TRBV7-2 and TRBJ1-1, with D perhaps matching TRBD1 (5 bases). This CDR3 spans 14 amino acids. Trimming removed 5 bases from V and 5 bases from J, with 15 bases in between. In germline, CDR1 is SGHTA, CDR2 FQGNSA. DNA of the CDR3: TGTGCCAGCAGCAACATCTGGGGCCGAACTGAAGCTTTCTTT. This gives the protein CASSNIWGRTEAFF. Variable domain in full (rest from reference TRBV7-2 and TRBJ1-1): GAGVSQSPSNKVTEKGKDVELRCDPISGHTALYWYRQSLGQGLEFLIYFQGNSAPDKSGLPSDRFSAERTGGSVSTLTIQRTQQEDSAVYLCASSNIWGRTEAFFGQGTRLTVV.

The chain couples TRBV30 to TRBJ1-4; TRBD1 agrees at 8 bases. The ends lost 2 bases at V and 5 bases at J; junction bases unmatched: 7. Germline CDR1 and CDR2: GTSNPN and SVGIG (reference sequence). This CDR3 is built from 15 residues. The CDR3 sequence is CAWSPPDRENEKLFF. The DNA of the CDR3 is TGTGCCTGGAGTCCTCCGGACAGGGAGAATGAAAAACTGTTTTTT.

The rearrangement uses TRBV6-1 and TRBJ1-2; no clear D gene. The CDR3 runs to 14 residues. Between the trimmed V and J ends, which lost 3 bases and 8 bases, there was a span of 16 bases. Germline CDR1 reads MNHNS; CDR2 reads SASEGT. CDR3 nucleotides: TGTGCCAGCAGTGACACAATAGATTCTGGGGGCTACACCTTC. Its protein product is CASSDTIDSGGYTF.

The chain carries TRBV4-2 and TRBJ1-1, with TRBD1 as a possible D gene (5 bases). The CDR3 is made up of 14 amino acids. Germline V gives CDR1 LGHNA, CDR2 YNFKEQ. V was shortened by 1 base and J by 2 bases, with 8 bases between the two germline ends. For the CDR3, the DNA is TGTGCCAGCAGCCAAGTGCAGGGTAACACTGAAGCTTTCTTT. It encodes CASSQVQGNTEAFF.

The chain links TRBV28 to TRBJ1-4, with D tentatively TRBD1 (5 bases). The CDR3 contains 14 residues. Germline loops: CDR1 MDHEN, CDR2 SYDVKM. Between the trimmed V and J ends, which lost 5 bases and 7 bases, there was a span of 14 bases. The CDR3 spells CASSHGTDSEKLFF. As DNA, the CDR3 is TGTGCCAGCAGTCACGGGACGGATAGTGAAAAACTGTTTTTT.

V usage is TRBV18 and J usage is TRBJ2-7, with D tentatively TRBD1 (6 bases). Per the germline V gene, CDR1 is KGHSH and CDR2 is LQKENI. Trimming removed 5 bases at V and 2 bases at J, with 10 bases between. The CDR3 runs to 13 residues. In DNA, the CDR3 is TGTGCCAGCTCAAGGACAGTAGCCTACGAGCAGTACTTC. Encoded protein: CASSRTVAYEQYF.

The rearrangement uses TRBV5-4 and TRBJ2-7, with TRBD1 matching 8 bases. This CDR3 is 15 amino acids long. With 4 bases clipped from V and 0 bases from J, the junction kept 6 bases outside the gene matches. Germline V CDR1 and CDR2: SGHNT, YYREEE (reference sequence). CDR3 amino acids: CASSLGTGPSYEQYF. The DNA of the CDR3 is TGTGCCAGCAGCCTTGGGACAGGTCCCTCCTACGAGCAGTACTTC.

The V gene is TRBV10-3, the J gene TRBJ2-1; 9 nucleotides match TRBD2. The CDR3 extends over 17 amino acids. Trimming at V came to 6 bases and at J to 1 base, leaving 10 bases not matched to a gene. The germline V gene has CDR1 ENHRY and CDR2 SYGVKD. CDR3 in DNA: TGTGCCATCAGCTCAACTAGCGGGTCCCGGTCCTACAATGAGCAGTTCTTC. Translation gives CAISSTSGSRSYNEQFF.

This clone has a handful of counts. V is TRBV2 and J is TRBJ1-4; TRBD1 might be the D (5 bases). CDR1 is SNHLY, CDR2 FYNNEI, per germline. The CDR3 sequence is 13 residues long. V dropped 6 bases and J dropped 8 bases, with 13 bases sitting between them. This CDR3 is CASREGSGEKLFF. Written as DNA, the CDR3 is TGTGCCAGCAGGGAGGGGTCAGGGGAAAAACTGTTTTTT.

The genes are TRBV29-1 and TRBJ1-1; D might be TRBD1 (5 bases). The CDR3 covers 15 residues. Germline V CDR1 and CDR2: SQVTM, ANQGSEA. Trimming removed 6 bases from V and 1 base from J, with 18 bases in between. CDR3 residues: CSVPEGRAGNTEAFF. The CDR3 DNA reads TGCAGCGTCCCGGAGGGCAGGGCTGGGAACACTGAAGCTTTCTTT.

This rearrangement joins TRBV5-1 to TRBJ2-2, with D uncertain. The CDR3 has 13 residues. Trimming stripped 0 bases from V and 8 bases from J, with 8 bases between. Germline V gene sequence: CDR1 SGHRS, CDR2 YFSETQ. CDR3 nucleotide sequence: TGCGCCAGCAGCTTGGCGATGGGAGGGGAGCTGTTTTTT. Encoded protein: CASSLAMGGELFF.

This clone was seen just once. The V and J genes are TRBV5-5 and TRBJ2-5; no reliable D call. CDR3 length: 14 residues. Deletions cut 0 bases from V and 2 bases from J, with 8 bases between. Per germline, CDR1 SGHKS and CDR2 YYEKEE (reference sequence). The CDR3 is CASSLDSGQETQYF. DNA of the CDR3: TGTGCCAGCAGCTTGGATTCTGGGCAAGAGACCCAGTACTTC.

The chain links TRBV29-1 to TRBJ2-3, with D uncertain. Deletions cut 3 bases from V and 3 bases from J, with 10 bases between. The germline V gene encodes CDR1 SQVTM and CDR2 ANQGSEA. The CDR3 runs 13 residues. As DNA, the CDR3 is TGCAGCGTTGATGGTGGAGTGACAGATACGCAGTATTTT. This gives the protein CSVDGGVTDTQYF.

This chain uses TRBV7-2 with TRBJ1-5; the match to TRBD1 covers 7 bases. V lost 5 bases and J lost 1; bases outside the gene matches: 8. From germline, CDR1 is SGHTA and CDR2 FQGNSA. The CDR3 totals 16 residues. CDR3 in amino acids: CASSAQGQLSNQPQHF. CDR3 nucleotides: TGTGCCAGCAGCGCACAGGGACAGCTAAGCAATCAGCCCCAGCATTTT.

The chain joins TRBV6-5 to TRBJ2-7; D not resolved. Deletions cut 0 bases from V and 4 bases from J, with 13 bases between. This CDR3 is built from 15 residues. The germline V gene encodes CDR1 MNHEY and CDR2 SVGAGI. CDR3 bases: TGTGCCAGCAGTTACTCGTCCAACGGAGTTTACGAGCAGTACTTC. This gives the protein CASSYSSNGVYEQYF.

V is TRBV27 and J is TRBJ2-1; perhaps TRBD2 as D (5 bases). Per the germline V gene, CDR1 is MNHEY and CDR2 is SMNVEV (reference sequence). This CDR3 has 12 amino acids. V was pared by 6 bases and J by 8 bases, with 11 bases between. CDR3 region: CASRGMRDEQFF. CDR3 DNA sequence: TGTGCCAGCAGGGGAATGAGGGATGAGCAGTTCTTC.